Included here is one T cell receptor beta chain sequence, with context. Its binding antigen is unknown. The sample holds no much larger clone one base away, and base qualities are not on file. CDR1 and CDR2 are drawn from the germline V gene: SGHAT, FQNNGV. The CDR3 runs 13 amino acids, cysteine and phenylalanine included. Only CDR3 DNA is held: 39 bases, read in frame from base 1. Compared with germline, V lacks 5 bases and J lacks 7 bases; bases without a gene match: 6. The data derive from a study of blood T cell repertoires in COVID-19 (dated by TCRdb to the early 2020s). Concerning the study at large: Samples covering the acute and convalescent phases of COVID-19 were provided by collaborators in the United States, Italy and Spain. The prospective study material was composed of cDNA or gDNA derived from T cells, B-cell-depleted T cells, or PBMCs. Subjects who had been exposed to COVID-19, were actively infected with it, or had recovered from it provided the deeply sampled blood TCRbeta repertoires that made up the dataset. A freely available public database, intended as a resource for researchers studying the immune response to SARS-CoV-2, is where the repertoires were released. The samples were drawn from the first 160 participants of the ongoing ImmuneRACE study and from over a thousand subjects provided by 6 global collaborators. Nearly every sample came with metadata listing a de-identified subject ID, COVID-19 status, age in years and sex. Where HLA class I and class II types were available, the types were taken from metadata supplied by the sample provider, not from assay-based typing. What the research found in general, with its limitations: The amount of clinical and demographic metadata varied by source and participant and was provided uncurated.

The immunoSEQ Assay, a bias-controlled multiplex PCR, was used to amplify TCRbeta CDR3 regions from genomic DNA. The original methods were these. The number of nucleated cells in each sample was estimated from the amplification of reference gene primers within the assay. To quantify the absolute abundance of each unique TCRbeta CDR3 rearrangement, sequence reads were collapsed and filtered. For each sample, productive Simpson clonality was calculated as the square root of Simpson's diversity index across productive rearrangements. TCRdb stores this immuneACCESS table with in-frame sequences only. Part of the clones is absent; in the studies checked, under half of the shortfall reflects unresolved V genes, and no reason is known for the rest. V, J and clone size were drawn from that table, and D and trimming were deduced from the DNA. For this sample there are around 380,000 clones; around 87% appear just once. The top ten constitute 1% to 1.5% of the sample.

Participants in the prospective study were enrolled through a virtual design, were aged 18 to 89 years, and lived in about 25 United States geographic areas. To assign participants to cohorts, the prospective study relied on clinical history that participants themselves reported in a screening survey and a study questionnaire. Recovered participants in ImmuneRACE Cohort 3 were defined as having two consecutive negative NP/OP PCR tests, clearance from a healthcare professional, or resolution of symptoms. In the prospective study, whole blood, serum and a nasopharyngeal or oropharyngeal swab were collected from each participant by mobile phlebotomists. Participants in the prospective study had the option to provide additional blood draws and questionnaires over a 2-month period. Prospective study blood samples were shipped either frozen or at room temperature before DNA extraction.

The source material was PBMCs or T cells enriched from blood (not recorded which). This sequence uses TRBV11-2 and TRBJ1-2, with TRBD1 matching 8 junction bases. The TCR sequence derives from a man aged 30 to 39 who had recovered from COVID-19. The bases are TGTGCCAGCAGCCCTGGACAGGGCAGTGGCTACACCTTC. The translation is CASSPGQGSGYTF.